This TCR beta chain was found in a study of cytomegalovirus exposure and HLA in healthy donors (dated by TCRdb to the late 2010s). As for the study more broadly: The 500 to 700 repertoires of the first cohort and the 110 or so validation repertoires were produced on the same platform, according to a later analysis. Besides the first cohort of around 670 subjects, a separate validation cohort made up of roughly 130 different subjects was used. The study aimed to test whether signatures of past pathogen exposure could be identified by cataloging public T cell receptors. To predict cytomegalovirus infection status, the study combined high-throughput TCR immunosequencing, statistical association of individual TCRs with disease status, and machine learning. General findings and caveats noted by the study authors: According to the authors, the approach could potentially be generalized to other disease states and immunological phenotypes. In vitro tests confirmed that a few of the cytomegalovirus-associated TCR beta chains recognize cytomegalovirus antigens. Most TCR sequences were seen in very few donors, while some public TCRs were found in many individuals. Cytomegalovirus status was reported to be diagnosed by the classifier with high specificity and sensitivity in both the original and validation cohorts. The validation cohort had no HLA typing available for a later analysis, so co-occurrence within that cohort was assessed over all 120 or so repertoires. Of the cluster scores, approximately 95% were above 0 in a later analysis, which found that TCRs clustered in the first cohort also tended to co-occur in the roughly 130 validation repertoires. The study gave a list of some 150 TCR beta chains associated with cytomegalovirus.

A single count supports this clone. The antigen it binds to is not known. Per-base qualities were not stored, and no clone one base away is much larger. Library creation used the immunoSEQ multiplex PCR assay. As for how the authors treated the data: A statistical classification framework was built for diagnosing cytomegalovirus status from the catalog of TCR beta chain sequences. TCRdb re-hosts the immuneACCESS table, in-frame sequences only. Its copies lack some clones; in the studies checked, an unresolved V gene accounts for under half of them, and the cause for the rest is not known. V, J and clone size are taken as reported in that table, and D and trimming were inferred from the DNA itself. The sample contains roughly 130,000 clones, roughly 89% of them found a single time. The top ten clonotypes cover about 3.5% of the sample. Looking up the germline V gene (reference sequence) yields CDR1 SEHNR and CDR2 FQNEAQ. The CDR3 contains 13 residues, cysteine and phenylalanine counted. This entry keeps only the CDR3 DNA: 39 bases, framed from base 1. V is clipped by 5 bases and J by 7 bases, and the sequence between their germline boundaries is 14 bases long.

The donors were included in the validation cohort of 90 to 150 subjects, a group kept apart from the roughly 670-subject first cohort. This chain joins TRBV7-9 to TRBJ1-2; the D gene identity is not certain. Sequencing was carried out using PBMCs. The sequence was collected from a man aged 30 to 45 in good health and CMV-seronegative. The bases read TGTGCCAGCAGCCACTACCCCTCGGGTGGCTACACCTTC. Its coded protein is CASSHYPSGGYTF.